This T cell receptor (beta chain) was found in a study of blood T cell repertoires in COVID-19. Overall study context: Specimens from acute and convalescent COVID-19 originated in the United States, Italy and Spain. In each case, the material was cDNA or gDNA derived from T cells, B-cell-depleted T cells, or PBMCs.

With V trimmed by 9 bases and J by 0 bases, 9 bases remained unmatched. Germline CDR1 reads SGHAT; CDR2 reads FQNNGV. The CDR3 runs 16 residues. Per the study methods: For nucleated cells, counts were estimated from reference gene primer amplification. Profiled with immunoSEQ multiplex PCR; TCRdb holds only in-frame clones, not every one. V and J calls plus clone size are reproduced from that table; the DNA served to infer D and trimming. The table includes roughly 100,000 clones, roughly nine tenths detected once. The chain carries TRBV11-2 and TRBJ2-1, with 9 bases lining up with TRBD2. The clonotype originates from a human donor in a cohort sampled during active COVID-19. The sample consisted of peripheral blood. The CDR3 sequence: CASRKGSGSSYNEQFF. In DNA, the CDR3 is TGTGCCAGTAGGAAGGGTAGCGGGAGCTCCTACAATGAGCAGTTCTTC.